The 29 T cell receptor beta chains reported below all come from one sample, sequenced in a study of persistence of HIV-infected CD4 T cells (dated by TCRdb to 2018 to 2020). In the paper's terms, the treatment or condition label means: suppressive antiretroviral therapy. A pool of overlapping HIV-1 Gag 15-mer peptides was used at approximately 0.96 ug per peptide per mL for cell stimulation. Responding CD4+ T cells were sorted by upregulation of both CD40 ligand and CD69. The immunoSEQ hsTCRB assay version 4 in survey mode was used to sequence TCRbeta repertoires from genomic DNA. What TCRdb holds here is the immuneACCESS table cut down to in-frame rearrangements. Part of the clones is not present; checked against another copy, under half of the missing clones reflect an unresolved V gene, and the others are unexplained. The sample contains over 10,000 clones, under 70% of them found a single time. The ten largest clones capture 6% to 7.5% of the sample.

These receptors lack a known antigen. The sequencing used CD4+ T cells sorted from PBMCs after roughly 18-hour stimulation, collected from a patient who received antiretroviral therapy. The intended sense of this specimen's cell subset or site label: CD40L+CD69+ CD4 T cells responding to HIV-1 Gag peptides. Receptors were obtained from an adult man with HIV who was CMV-seropositive.

Turning to this clone: At one end the junction does not follow the germline gene, possibly because of a read error. This chain links TRBV20-1 with TRBJ2-7, with a weak D call TRBD1 (6 bases). CDR3 length: 11 residues. CDR1 is DFQATT and CDR2 is SNEGSKA in the germline V gene (reference sequence). CDR3 nucleotides: TGCAGTGCTAGAGATAGGGCAGGGGCTCTCTTC. It is translated as CSARDRAGALF.

This clone appeared a single time. The rearrangement links TRBV12-3 or TRBV12-4 to TRBJ2-7, with a tentative D call TRBD1 (6 bases). The ends were cut back, 4 bases at V and 2 bases at J, with 9 bases in the middle. The CDR3 is 13 amino acids. The CDR3 nucleotides are TGTGCCAGCAGTTGGACAGCAACCTACGAGCAGTACTTC. This translates into CASSWTATYEQYF.

The chain uses TRBV5-6 and TRBJ2-7; no clear D. This CDR3 region has 11 residues. Germline V gene sequence: CDR1 SGHDT, CDR2 YYEEEE. V shed 0 bases and J shed 5 bases, with 3 bases lying between them. Written as DNA, the CDR3 is TGTGCCAGCAGCTTGGGACACGAGCAGTACTTC. Protein sequence: CASSLGHEQYF.

The chain recombines TRBV6-5 with TRBJ1-6; D might be TRBD1 (5 bases). Germline V CDR1 and CDR2: MNHEY, SVGAGI. V dropped 2 bases and J dropped 5 bases, with 7 bases sitting between them. The CDR3 totals 14 residues. The CDR3 sequence is CASSYDRNNSPLHF. The CDR3 nucleotides are TGTGCCAGCAGTTACGACAGAAATAATTCACCCCTCCACTTT.

J is TRBJ2-7 and V is TRBV14; unclear D gene. The ends were cut back, 1 base at V and 7 bases at J, with 14 bases in the middle. Germline assignment: CDR1 SGHDN and CDR2 FVKESK. The CDR3 loop spans 14 amino acids. CDR3 region: CASSQGLRNYEQYF. CDR3 nucleotide sequence: TGTGCCAGCAGCCAAGGGTTGCGCAATTATGAGCAGTACTTC.

V gene TRBV20-1 combines with J gene TRBJ2-2, with 10 bases that match TRBD2. The CDR3 consists of 15 residues. V lost 3 bases and J lost 3; bases outside the gene matches: 4. Germline assignment: CDR1 DFQATT and CDR2 SNEGSKA (reference sequence). The CDR3 loop reads CSASGLAGDTGELFF. In DNA form, the CDR3 reads TGCAGTGCTAGTGGTCTAGCGGGAGACACCGGGGAGCTGTTTTTT.

In its sample, this clone was seen a few times. This chain joins TRBV6-1 and TRBJ1-5; no firm D call. Trimming removed 1 base at V and 4 bases at J, with 5 bases between. This CDR3 spans 13 amino acids. The germline V gene has CDR1 MNHNS and CDR2 SASEGT. CDR3 region: CASSEGLNQPQHF. The DNA of the CDR3 is TGTGCCAGCAGTGAAGGCCTAAATCAGCCCCAGCATTTT.

The gene calls are TRBV27 and TRBJ2-7, with 7 bases aligning to TRBD1. The CDR3 spans 15 residues. Germline trimming cut 3 bases from V and 2 bases from J; bases unmatched to any gene: 7. The germline V gene encodes CDR1 MNHEY and CDR2 SMNVEV (reference sequence). The CDR3 DNA reads TGTGCCAGCAGTTTGATGACCGGGACAGCCTACGAGCAGTACTTC. Translated, it gives CASSLMTGTAYEQYF.

The chain combines TRBV20-1 with TRBJ2-7; the match to TRBD1 covers 10 bases. The CDR3 covers 15 residues. Germline V lookup: CDR1 DFQATT, CDR2 SNEGSKA (reference sequence). V lost 3 bases, J lost 2 bases, and 7 bases stayed unmatched. The CDR3 region is CSASPGQGGTYEQYF. The CDR3 nucleotides are TGCAGTGCTAGTCCCGGACAGGGGGGGACCTACGAGCAGTACTTC.

The chain combines TRBV2 with TRBJ2-1; D is unclear. The CDR3 contains 15 residues. V was cut by 3 bases and J by 1 base, with 10 bases left in between. CDR1 SNHLY and CDR2 FYNNEI come from the germline V gene. CDR3 nucleotide sequence: TGTGCCAGCAGTGATGGGCGGAATTCCTACAATGAGCAGTTCTTC. It translates to CASSDGRNSYNEQFF.

The chain has TRBV7-2 and TRBJ1-5; D not resolved. Looked up from germline, CDR1 is SGHTA and CDR2 is FQGNSA. CDR3 length: 13 residues. Trimming cost V 2 bases and J 1 base, with 3 bases left between them. The CDR3 here is CASSLSSNQPQHF. CDR3 in DNA: TGTGCCAGCAGCTTAAGCAGCAATCAGCCCCAGCATTTT.

The V call is TRBV11-1, the J call TRBJ2-2; 7 positions agree with TRBD1. The CDR3 runs 16 residues. The ends lost 2 bases at V and 4 bases at J; junction bases unmatched: 7. Germline loops: CDR1 SGHAT, CDR2 FQDESV (reference sequence). CDR3 sequence (DNA): TGTGCCAGCAGCTTATCCGGGACAGCCCGCACCGGGGAGCTGTTTTTT. Translated: CASSLSGTARTGELFF.

The chain carries TRBV29-1 and TRBJ1-5, with D hard to call. CDR1 and CDR2 (germline): SQVTM, ANQGSEA. V was shortened by 6 bases and J by 0 bases, with 9 bases between the two germline ends. The CDR3 covers 13 residues. The CDR3 DNA is TGCAGCGTCGAAATTTCTAGCAATCAGCCCCAGCATTTT. Translated: CSVEISSNQPQHF.

This clone has only one observation. The rearrangement uses TRBV2 and TRBJ1-6; D not resolved. Germline CDR1 reads SNHLY; CDR2 reads FYNNEI. The V gene lost 2 bases and the J gene lost 4 bases, with 6 bases spanning the gap. The CDR3 has 14 residues. CDR3 residues: CASSEQAYNSPLHF. The DNA for the CDR3 is TGTGCCAGCAGTGAACAGGCGTATAATTCACCCCTCCACTTT.

Regarding this clone: In the same sample, other DNA sequences code for this CDR3. This rearrangement joins TRBV3-1 (or the pseudogene TRBV3-2) to TRBJ1-1; D is undetermined. Germline loops: CDR1 LGHDT, CDR2 YNNKEL (reference sequence). The CDR3 runs to 12 residues. V was cut by 3 bases and J by 1 base, with 3 bases left in between. CDR3 DNA sequence: TGTGCCAGCAGCCACCCGAACACTGAAGCTTTCTTT. Its protein is CASSHPNTEAFF.

The genes are TRBV6-5 and TRBJ1-4; TRBD1 matches 8 bases. V dropped 6 bases and J dropped 4; count of bases not matched to a gene: 4. The CDR3 is 14 residues long. Germline lookup yields CDR1 MNHEY and CDR2 SVGAGI. This chain's CDR3 is CASSRTGINEKLFF. CDR3 bases: TGTGCCAGCAGCAGGACAGGGATTAATGAAAAACTGTTTTTT.

This chain links TRBV6-2 or TRBV6-3 with TRBJ1-5, with a weak D call TRBD1 (6 bases). There are 14 residues in the CDR3. Germline values: CDR1 MNHEY, CDR2 SVGEGT. V dropped 5 bases and J dropped 7 bases, with 15 bases sitting between them. DNA for the CDR3: TGTGCCAGCAGTACAGGGATAGGGACGCAGCCCCAGCATTTT. Residues: CASSTGIGTQPQHF.

This chain joins TRBV19 and TRBJ1-5; the match to TRBD1 covers 7 bases. The CDR3 extends over 17 amino acids. Trimming cost V 3 bases and J 0 bases; bases outside gene matches: 8. The germline CDR1 and CDR2 sequences are LNHDA and SQIVND (reference sequence). The CDR3 DNA sequence: TGTGCCAGTAGTATTGGGCAGGGGGGACGTAGCAATCAGCCCCAGCATTTT. Amino acid sequence: CASSIGQGGRSNQPQHF.

J is TRBJ2-5 and V is TRBV7-2; the D gene could be TRBD1 or TRBD2 (5 bases each). The CDR3 length is 19 residues. The V gene lost 5 bases and the J gene lost 0 bases, with 25 bases spanning the gap. CDR1 and CDR2 from the germline V gene are SGHTA and FQGNSA. CDR3 in DNA: TGTGCCAGCAGCCCTCACCGGGACCGACACACTCCGTACCAAGAGACCCAGTACTTC. The encoded protein is CASSPHRDRHTPYQETQYF. The full variable domain, its missing parts supplied by reference TRBV7-2 and TRBJ2-5, is GAGVSQSPSNKVTEKGKDVELRCDPISGHTALYWYRQSLGQGLEFLIYFQGNSAPDKSGLPSDRFSAERTGGSVSTLTIQRTQQEDSAVYLCASSPHRDRHTPYQETQYFGPGTRLLVL.

This chain connects TRBV7-2 to TRBJ2-5; the match to TRBD2 covers 14 bases. The CDR3 length is 16 residues. In germline, CDR1 is SGHTA, CDR2 FQGNSA. V was clipped by 5 bases and J by 4 bases; unmatched bases: 6. The CDR3 reads CASSIPGLAGVETQYF. Here the CDR3 DNA reads TGTGCCAGCAGCATACCGGGACTAGCGGGGGTAGAGACCCAGTACTTC.

The CDR3 region has the DNA TGTGCCAGCACCCTAAACCTTAGAAGCCGAGATACGCAGTATTTT. Protein: CASTLNLRSRDTQYF. The chain employs TRBV7-9 and TRBJ2-3; no reliable D call. Trimming took off 7 bases at V and 5 bases at J, with 19 bases between the two ends. Germline V gives CDR1 SEHNR, CDR2 FQNEAQ (reference sequence). The CDR3 extends over 15 amino acids.

A few counts support this clone. This chain joins TRBV7-9 and TRBJ2-6, with D perhaps TRBD1 or TRBD2 (5 bases each). This CDR3 region has 17 residues. Germline CDR1 is SEHNR and CDR2 is FQNEAQ (reference sequence). Trimming stripped 3 bases from V and 4 bases from J, with 16 bases between. The CDR3 here is CASSLDWFGDGANVLTF. The CDR3 DNA is TGTGCCAGCAGCTTGGATTGGTTCGGGGACGGGGCCAACGTCCTGACTTTC.

The chain recombines TRBV29-1 with TRBJ1-1; TRBD1 matches at 8 bases. The CDR3 contains 11 residues. V lost 7 bases, J lost 8 bases, and 6 bases stayed unmatched. Germline V gene data show CDR1 as SQVTM and CDR2 as ANQGSEA. The CDR3 sequence is CSAHRGIEAFF. CDR3 in DNA: TGCAGCGCCCACAGGGGGATAGAAGCTTTCTTT.

The chain joins TRBV30 to TRBJ1-2, with D perhaps TRBD1 (6 bases). The germline gives CDR1 GTSNPN, CDR2 SVGIG (reference sequence). The CDR3 is made up of 13 amino acids. Trimming cost V 5 bases and J 4 bases, with 14 bases left between them. The CDR3 loop is CAWGREQGYGYTF. The DNA of the CDR3 is TGTGCCTGGGGTAGAGAACAGGGCTATGGCTACACCTTC.

This clone was detected a few times. This chain joins TRBV6-1 and TRBJ1-3; D is possibly TRBD1 (5 bases). The CDR3 covers 17 residues. Germline V lookup: CDR1 MNHNS, CDR2 SASEGT. V lost 1 base to trimming and J lost 4 bases, with 17 bases between them. CDR3 nucleotide sequence: TGTGCCAGCAGTGAAGGGAGCGGCAGGGTTTACGGAAACACCATATATTTT. Its translation is CASSEGSGRVYGNTIYF.

This clone was observed a few times. The gene calls are TRBV5-1 and TRBJ2-5, with 10 bases identical to TRBD2. Per germline, CDR1 SGHRS and CDR2 YFSETQ. V dropped 4 bases and J dropped 0; count of bases not matched to a gene: 6. The CDR3 has 16 amino acids. The CDR3 loop reads CASSAGLAEYQETQYF. Written as DNA, the CDR3 is TGCGCCAGCAGCGCCGGACTAGCGGAATACCAAGAGACCCAGTACTTC.

The genes are TRBV18 and TRBJ1-1; TRBD1 might be the D (5 bases). The CDR3 is 14 amino acids. Trimming took 10 bases from V and 3 from J, leaving 18 bases between them. Germline CDR1 KGHSH, CDR2 LQKENI. CDR3 nucleotides: TGTGCCACCATATTTCGCCAGGGTTACACTGAAGCTTTCTTT. Amino acids: CATIFRQGYTEAFF.

The sample holds a few counts of this clone. The CDR3 bases are TGTGCCAGCAGCTTAGAGGGCAGGGGAGGAACTGAAGCTTTCTTT. Translation: CASSLEGRGGTEAFF. V is TRBV7-2 and J is TRBJ1-1; tentative D call: TRBD1 (6 bases). Germline CDR1 SGHTA, CDR2 FQGNSA. The ends were cut back, 1 base at V and 5 bases at J, with 14 bases in the middle. The CDR3 loop spans 15 amino acids.

This clone was observed a few times. The rearrangement joins TRBV14 to TRBJ2-1, with 10 bases fitting TRBD1. The CDR3 runs to 15 residues. Germline V gene data show CDR1 as SGHDN and CDR2 as FVKESK. With 4 bases clipped from V and 7 bases from J, the junction kept 7 bases outside the gene matches. This CDR3 is CASSPYDRGPNEQFF. Here the CDR3 DNA reads TGTGCCAGCAGCCCGTACGACAGGGGGCCGAATGAGCAGTTCTTC.